This TCR beta chain comes out of a study of technical replicates of blood from a handful of donors. Sequencing used immunoSEQ multiplex PCR; TCRdb keeps in-frame clones, though not all of them. The sample holds approximately 50,000 clones, 90% to 97% seen once. The CDR3 runs 15 residues. With 2 bases clipped from V and 5 bases from J, the junction kept 4 bases outside the gene matches. Germline values: CDR1 SEHNR, CDR2 FQNEAQ (reference sequence). V usage is TRBV7-9 and J usage is TRBJ2-5, with 11 bases aligning to TRBD2. The specimen was T cells isolated from PBMCs. The receptor was isolated from a human donor in good health. The CDR3 nucleotides are TGTGCCAGCAGCTTATTAGCGGGAGGGTTGGAGACCCAGTACTTC. Protein sequence: CASSLLAGGLETQYF.